This TCR beta chain stems from a study of Graves' ophthalmopathy and Graves' hyperthyroidism. Study in general: The collection of peripheral blood took place at initial diagnosis, before any treatment.

This clonotype was recorded at least ten times. The sequenced template was RNA, covering the TCR beta CDR3 region. Following a first-round RT-PCR that used HTBI primers, a second-round multiplex PCR was carried out. Each CDR3 protein is one row after TCRdb ran MiXCR on the multiplex PCR reads. The sample includes 600,000 to 650,000 distinct CDR3 sequences, over 20% of them seen just once. CDR3 length equals 14 residues. Deletions cut 7 bases from V and 4 bases from J, with 16 bases between. Sequencing input: peripheral blood. V gene TRBV12-3 or TRBV12-4 combines with J gene TRBJ1-1; no clear D gene. The sequence derives from a woman aged 18-29 years with stable Graves' hyperthyroidism. Some clones in this sample may be carry-over from other donors' samples. DNA of the CDR3: TGTGCCAGCACCGCCCAGGTGAGGTCCACTGAAGCTTTCTTT. Translation: CASTAQVRSTEAFF.